Listed below are T cell receptor beta chains from one sample, sequenced in a study of cytomegalovirus exposure and HLA in healthy donors. The assay was immunoSEQ multiplex PCR, and TCRdb's table has in-frame clones only and misses some. In the table there are roughly 120,000 clones, approximately 89% of which are singletons. The sample comprised PBMCs. The receptors originated from a woman between 18 and 30 years old in good health and CMV-seronegative. Both conserved end residues are part of each CDR3. The D gene is left open where the match is weak. The size field is filled for only some rows; it gives once, few, many or a size class.

D gene	V gene	J gene	clone size	CDR3 protein	CDR3 DNA
.	TRBV2	TRBJ2-1	.	CARIPPTSNEQFF	TGTGCCAGGATACCCCCAACAAGCAATGAGCAGTTCTTC
TRBD1	TRBV11-2	TRBJ1-5	.	CASSSGTGGYSNQPQHF	TGTGCCAGCAGCTCCGGGACAGGGGGCTATAGCAATCAGCCCCAGCATTTT
TRBD1	TRBV7-2	TRBJ1-5	once	CASSLYGTDSNQPQHF	TGTGCCAGCAGCTTGTACGGGACAGATAGCAATCAGCCCCAGCATTTT
TRBD1	TRBV5-1	TRBJ2-3	.	CASSVGTGGTDTQYF	TGCGCCAGCAGCGTAGGGACAGGGGGCACAGATACGCAGTATTTT
.	TRBV2	TRBJ2-7	.	CASATGRRALYGKQYF	TGTGCCAGCGCAACTGGACGGCGCGCGCTTTACGGGAAGCAGTACTTC
.	TRBV7-2	TRBJ2-3	.	CASSWPFGTDTQYF	TGTGCCAGCAGCTGGCCTTTTGGCACAGATACGCAGTATTTT
.	TRBV29-1	TRBJ1-6	few	CSVETGYNSPLHF	TGCAGCGTTGAAACGGGGTATAATTCACCCCTCCACTTT
TRBD1	TRBV4-3	TRBJ1-2	.	CASSLGQGTNYGYTF	TGCGCCAGCAGCCTCGGACAGGGGACTAACTATGGCTACACCTTC
.	TRBV28	TRBJ2-7	.	CASRTGYGTYEQYF	TGTGCCAGCAGGACCGGGTACGGAACCTACGAGCAGTACTTC
.	TRBV27	TRBJ1-2	.	CASSQTGRGFYGYTF	TGTGCCAGCAGTCAAACAGGGAGGGGGTTCTATGGCTACACCTTC
TRBD1	TRBV28	TRBJ2-7	.	CASSPTGSMDEQYF	TGTGCCAGCAGTCCGACAGGGAGTATGGACGAGCAGTACTTC
TRBD1	TRBV7-2	TRBJ1-5	.	CASSLGGWTGKQPQHF	TGTGCCAGCAGCTTAGGTGGGTGGACAGGGAAACAGCCCCAGCATTTT
.	TRBV27	TRBJ2-7	.	CASRPFWEYYEQYF	TGTGCCAGCCGCCCTTTTTGGGAGTACTACGAGCAGTACTTC
.	TRBV9	TRBJ2-3	.	CASSVVGGIADTQYF	TGTGCCAGCAGCGTAGTCGGGGGAATTGCAGATACGCAGTATTTT
.	TRBV4-3	TRBJ1-5	.	CASSLGRYQPQHF	TGCGCCAGCAGCTTAGGGAGGTACCAGCCCCAGCATTTT
TRBD2	TRBV6-6	TRBJ2-7	.	CASSYSREGYEQYF	TGTGCCAGCAGTTACTCACGGGAGGGATACGAGCAGTACTTC
TRBD2	TRBV5-4	TRBJ2-1	.	CASTTVAGAGYNEQFF	TGTGCCAGCACCACCGTAGCGGGGGCGGGGTACAATGAGCAGTTCTTC
TRBD1	TRBV27	TRBJ2-1	.	CASSRTGGALPYNEQFF	TGTGCCAGCAGTAGAACAGGGGGCGCGTTACCCTACAATGAGCAGTTCTTC
.	TRBV4-2	TRBJ1-1	once	CASSQDVGGWTEGNTEAFF	TGTGCCAGCAGCCAAGACGTGGGGGGGTGGACAGAGGGAAACACTGAAGCTTTCTTT
.	TRBV10-3	TRBJ1-2	.	CAISSTGRVVGYTF	TGTGCCATCAGTTCAACAGGGAGGGTGGTTGGCTACACCTTC
.	TRBV7-9	TRBJ2-3	.	CASIPGGFTDTQYF	TGTGCCAGCATCCCAGGGGGGTTCACAGATACGCAGTATTTT
TRBD1	TRBV5-1	TRBJ1-2	once	CASSLAQGARVHYGYTF	TGCGCCAGCAGCTTGGCGCAGGGGGCACGCGTTCACTATGGCTACACCTTC
TRBD1	TRBV27	TRBJ2-7	.	CARLDRGLNPYEQYF	TGTGCCAGGCTTGACAGGGGTTTGAACCCCTACGAGCAGTACTTC
TRBD1	TRBV2	TRBJ1-6	.	CASRQGAGSPLHF	TGTGCCAGCAGACAGGGGGCGGGTTCACCCCTCCACTTT
TRBD2	TRBV29-1	TRBJ2-1	.	CSVEGVTSGSSHNEQFF	TGCAGCGTTGAAGGAGTTACTAGCGGGAGCTCCCACAATGAGCAGTTCTTC
TRBD1	TRBV7-9	TRBJ1-2	.	CASSSGQGESTF	TGTGCCAGCAGCTCGGGACAGGGGGAATCCACCTTC
.	TRBV21-1	TRBJ1-2	.	CASTQTGVYYGYTF	TGTGCCAGTACACAGACAGGGGTTTACTATGGCTACACCTTC
TRBD1	TRBV9	TRBJ2-1	.	CASSSSNTGTGGYNEQFF	TGTGCCAGCAGCTCTTCAAACACCGGGACAGGGGGCTACAATGAGCAGTTCTTC